What follows is one TCR beta chain and its context. The data were taken from a study of shared clonotypes between healthy human individuals. Clones were sequenced by immunoSEQ multiplex PCR, and TCRdb holds only the in-frame ones, with some missing. The sample contains about 2.4 million clones, over 85% of which appear only once. Germline values: CDR1 LNHDA, CDR2 SQIVND (reference sequence). This CDR3 has 16 residues. The ends were cut back, 5 bases at V and 8 bases at J, with 24 bases in the middle. The specimen was naive CD4+ T cells from PBMCs. As for subset: CD45RA+ positively selected. J is TRBJ1-2 and V is TRBV19; D possibly corresponds to TRBD1 (6 bases). The sequence came from a man aged 18 to 30 in good health. Some clones in this sample may be carry-over from other donors' samples. This CDR3 reads CASSSHPRTDPRGYTF. The CDR3 nucleotides are TGTGCCAGTAGTTCCCACCCGAGGACAGACCCCCGCGGCTACACCTTC.